Each of the 8 T cell receptor beta chains below was sequenced from the same sample in a study of neurological immune-mediated disorders. Each CDR3 protein is one row after TCRdb ran MiXCR on the 5' RACE reads. Of about 50,000 distinct CDR3 sequences in the sample, approximately 16% were seen once. Sequencing was performed on PBMCs. Source of these receptors: a man aged 55 to 70 in good health.

This clonotype is labeled medium-sized. The gene calls are TRBV5-1 and TRBJ2-7; D may match TRBD1 or TRBD2 (6 bases each). CDR1 is SGHRS, CDR2 YFSETQ, per germline. V dropped 4 bases and J dropped 2 bases, with 13 bases sitting between them. This CDR3 is 14 amino acids long. The CDR3 nucleotides read TGCGCCAGCAGCCACGAAGGGGGGCCCTACGAGCAGTACTTC. It translates to CASSHEGGPYEQYF.

The sample holds many counts of this clonotype. This rearrangement joins TRBV6-6 to TRBJ2-1; 8 bases match TRBD2. The V gene end was trimmed by 4 bases and the J gene end by 5 bases; junction bases not matched to a gene: 10. CDR1 is MNHNY and CDR2 is SVGAGI in the germline V gene (reference sequence). CDR3 length: 16 amino acids. The CDR3 DNA reads TGTGCCAGCAGTTCCCCTGGGCGGGGGGCGGACAATGAGCAGTTCTTC. Its translation: CASSSPGRGADNEQFF.

This clonotype was counted ten times or more. The chain recombines TRBV6-1 with TRBJ2-3; 8 nucleotides agree with TRBD1. The CDR3 has 15 residues. The V gene's germline CDR1 is MNHNS and CDR2 SASEGT. V was clipped by 6 bases and J by 1 base; unmatched bases: 6. The CDR3 DNA sequence: TGTGCCAGCAGACGATCGACAGGGGGCACAGATACGCAGTATTTT. Translated: CASRRSTGGTDTQYF.

The chain has TRBV30 and TRBJ1-2, with 8 bases matching TRBD1. This CDR3 region has 14 residues. The V gene's germline CDR1 is GTSNPN and CDR2 SVGIG (reference sequence). The junction had 6 bases not matched to a gene; V was cut back by 3 bases and J by 3 bases. CDR3 residues: CAWSQGAGDYGYTF. The CDR3 region has the DNA TGTGCCTGGAGCCAGGGGGCAGGAGACTATGGCTACACCTTC. Full variable domain (missing parts from reference TRBV30 and TRBJ1-2): SQTIHQWPATLVQPVGSPLSLECTVEGTSNPNLYWYRQAAGRGLQLLFYSVGIGQISSEVPQNLSASRPQDRQFILSSKKLLLSDSGFYLCAWSQGAGDYGYTFGSGTRLTVV.

This clonotype was picked up many times. The V call is TRBV5-5, the J call TRBJ1-2; weak D call: TRBD1 (6 bases). The CDR3 length is 15 residues. The V end lost 3 bases, the J end lost 5 bases, and 17 bases lay between the germline ends. CDR1 SGHKS and CDR2 YYEKEE come from the germline V gene (reference sequence). For the CDR3, the DNA is TGTGCCAGCAGCTGGGGAGGACAGCCTACTTATGGCTACACCTTC. It translates to CASSWGGQPTYGYTF. Supplemented by reference TRBV5-5 and TRBJ1-2, the full variable domain reads DAGVTQSPTHLIKTRGQQVTLRCSPISGHKSVSWYQQVLGQGPQFIFQYYEKEERGRGNFPDRFSARQFPNYSSELNVNALLLGDSALYLCASSWGGQPTYGYTFGSGTRLTVV.

This clonotype occurred many times. The chain is built from TRBV24-1 and TRBJ2-5; a weak D match, TRBD1 (6 bases). Trimming removed 3 bases at V and 3 bases at J, with 13 bases between. Germline V gene data show CDR1 as KGHDR and CDR2 as SFDVKD. The CDR3 covers 15 residues. In DNA, the CDR3 is TGTGCCACCAGTGATCCCACAGGGACCAAAGAGACCCAGTACTTC. This gives the protein CATSDPTGTKETQYF.

This clonotype appeared many times. The chain uses TRBV20-1 and TRBJ2-2; either TRBD1 or TRBD2 may supply D (5 bases each). Per germline, CDR1 DFQATT and CDR2 SNEGSKA (reference sequence). The CDR3 has 16 residues. The V gene lost 5 bases and the J gene lost 1 base, with 17 bases spanning the gap. The CDR3 DNA sequence: TGCAGTGCTCCCTACTTGGGACGGGAGAACACCGGGGAGCTGTTTTTT. This sequence encodes CSAPYLGRENTGELFF.

This clonotype showed up many times. The rearrangement links TRBV10-3 to TRBJ2-7; 9 bases fit TRBD1. Germline V CDR1 and CDR2: ENHRY, SYGVKD. This CDR3 comprises 12 residues. Trimming took 11 bases from V and 4 from J; bases not matched to a gene: 6. Here the CDR3 reads CASGQGPYEQYF. The DNA for the CDR3 is TGTGCCTCGGGACAGGGTCCGTACGAGCAGTACTTC.